These 8 T cell receptor beta chains were all obtained from the same sample, sequenced in a study of T cell clonality in common variable immunodeficiency. Notes on the study in general: Reportedly, TCR beta sequences from common variable immunodeficiency showed fewer deletions and N-nucleotide insertions.

Some clones are missing from TCRdb's copy, which holds only in-frame ones; the method was immunoSEQ multiplex PCR. Altogether about 42,000 clones were found in the sample, and no singletons occur. What these receptors recognize is not known. The specimen was peripheral blood mononuclear cells. These receptors were collected from a human donor with common variable immunodeficiency.

The CDR3 region is CASSITRQEYYEQYF. The CDR3 bases that were read are TGTGCCAGTAGTATCACCCGACAGGAATACTACGAG. The chain uses TRBV19 and TRBJ2-7; D is possibly TRBD1 (6 bases). Read coverage stops 3 residues before the CDR3 terminus; the germline J gene supplies the remainder. Trimming shortened V by 3 bases and J by 3 bases, and 15 bases separated the two germline ends. Per germline, CDR1 LNHDA and CDR2 SQIVND (reference sequence). The length of the CDR3 is 15 residues.

This clone was recorded many times. The sequenced part of the CDR3 DNA is TGTGCCGCCATGAGACAGGGCAGCTCCTACGAG. This codes for CAAMRQGSSYE. The whole CDR3 protein is CAAMRQGSSYEQYF. This chain links TRBV7-9 with TRBJ2-7, with 7 nucleotides matching TRBD1. Coverage ceases 3 residues before the CDR3 finishes, and the germline J gene fills in the end. The germline V gene has CDR1 SEHNR and CDR2 FQNEAQ (reference sequence). The CDR3 spans 14 residues. After removal of 11 bases from V and 0 bases from J, the junction contained 10 bases not matched to a gene.

Concerning this clone itself: The read ends 3 residues early relative to the CDR3; the germline J gene fills the gap. The chain combines TRBV18 with TRBJ2-7; no firm D call. Per germline, CDR1 KGHSH and CDR2 LQKENI. V was cut by 3 bases and J by 5 bases, with 17 bases left in between. The CDR3 has 15 amino acids. CDR3 bases read: TGTGCCAGCTCACCCCCCTCTGTCCGAAGCCACGAG. Protein: CASSPPSVRSHE. The entire CDR3 protein reads CASSPPSVRSHEQYF.

This clone came up a few times. With the read ending 3 residues before the CDR3 end, the germline J gene is used to fill in that end. The chain joins TRBV7-2 to TRBJ1-1, with a tentative D call TRBD1 (5 bases). Trimming shortened V by 0 bases and J by 0 bases, and 11 bases separated the two germline ends. The germline CDR1 and CDR2 sequences are SGHTA and FQGNSA. The CDR3 length is 16 residues. The CDR3 protein is CASSLAVGRMNTEAFF. Incomplete CDR3 DNA: TGTGCCAGCAGCTTAGCGGTGGGGCGGATGAACACTGAA.

Concerning this clone itself: Coverage ceases 3 residues before the CDR3 finishes, and the germline J gene fills in the end. The rearrangement joins TRBV18 to TRBJ1-2; 7 bases match TRBD1. Unmatched junction bases numbered 9, after V lost 6 bases and J lost 5 bases. The CDR3 spans 14 residues. Germline CDR1 is KGHSH and CDR2 is LQKENI. CDR3 DNA (partial): TGTGCCAGCTCCATGGACAGGATGGGGTATGGC. It yields the protein CASSMDRMGYG. The whole CDR3 sequence reads CASSMDRMGYGYTF.

The table lists this clone with a few counts. The read ends 3 residues before the CDR3 terminus; that terminus is restored from the germline J gene. The chain couples TRBV11-2 to TRBJ2-5, with D maybe TRBD2 (6 bases). V lost 4 bases, J lost 2 bases, and 14 bases lay in between. This CDR3 region has 15 residues. Germline assignment: CDR1 SGHAT and CDR2 FQNNGV. CDR3 bases read: TGTGCCAGCAGCTCTCGCCAGGGAGGACAAGAGACC. Protein: CASSSRQGGQET. The whole CDR3 sequence reads CASSSRQGGQETQYF.

The sample holds many counts of this clone. The CDR3 extends 3 residues past the end of the read, so its final part is completed from the germline J gene. The chain uses TRBV18 and TRBJ2-2, with 7 bases identical to TRBD1. The germline V gene encodes CDR1 KGHSH and CDR2 LQKENI. With 3 bases clipped from V and 4 bases from J, the junction kept 2 bases outside the gene matches. The CDR3 covers 14 residues. CDR3 DNA, as far as it was read: TGTGCCAGCTCACCTACAGGGGCCACCGGGGAG. Translated, it gives CASSPTGATGE. The full CDR3 sequence reads CASSPTGATGELFF.

This clone came up many times. The read ends 3 residues before the CDR3 terminus; that terminus is restored from the germline J gene. This chain joins TRBV2 and TRBJ1-1; 11 bases align to TRBD1. The CDR3 covers 15 residues. The germline V gene encodes CDR1 SNHLY and CDR2 FYNNEI. The V gene end was trimmed by 8 bases and the J gene end by 5 bases; junction bases not matched to a gene: 10. Partial CDR3 DNA: TGTGCCAGCGGCTCCGGGGACAGGGGGAGGACTGAA. Translated, it gives CASGSGDRGRTE. The complete CDR3 sequence is CASGSGDRGRTEAFF.